A single sample is the source of the 30 T cell receptor beta chains below, sequenced in a study of T cell responses to AZD1222 COVID-19 vaccine. Clones were read by immunoSEQ multiplex PCR, and TCRdb kept only the in-frame ones, dropping some. The data show about 120,000 clones, over 75% seen once. The material was peripheral blood, obtained on day 0 of AZD1222 vaccination. The source is an adult in good health.

This rearrangement joins TRBV11-2 to TRBJ2-7; 11 bases are a match to TRBD2. Per the germline V gene, CDR1 is SGHAT and CDR2 is FQNNGV. J was trimmed by 7 bases and V by 5 bases; bases with no gene match: 19. The CDR3 spans 18 residues. CDR3 DNA sequence: TGTGCCAGCAGCCCAGGGACTAGCGGAATTTCCTTCAAATCTGAGCAGTACTTC. It yields the protein CASSPGTSGISFKSEQYF.

V usage is TRBV5-1 and J usage is TRBJ1-1; D possibly corresponds to TRBD1 (6 bases). The V end lost 0 bases, the J end lost 1 base, and 10 bases lay between the germline ends. The CDR3 covers 15 residues. Germline CDR1 is SGHRS and CDR2 is YFSETQ. CDR3 amino acids: CASSLDWGQNTEAFF. For the CDR3, the DNA is TGCGCCAGCAGCTTGGACTGGGGGCAGAACACTGAAGCTTTCTTT.

The chain employs TRBV4-1 and TRBJ1-2; D may be TRBD1 (5 bases). Between the trimmed V and J ends, which lost 1 base and 4 bases, there was a span of 13 bases. The CDR3 sequence is 15 residues long. Germline V gene data show CDR1 as MGHRA and CDR2 as YSYEKL. The CDR3 coding sequence is TGCGCCAGCAGCCAAGCCGCAGGTGGGACCTATGGCTACACCTTC. Its translation: CASSQAAGGTYGYTF.

The rearrangement uses TRBV6-5 and TRBJ1-2, with D maybe TRBD1 (6 bases). The germline CDR1 and CDR2 sequences are MNHEY and SVGAGI. V was trimmed by 2 bases and J by 0 bases, leaving 10 bases between them. The CDR3 extends over 15 amino acids. The CDR3: CASSYQDSTNYGYTF. CDR3 coding DNA: TGTGCCAGCAGTTACCAGGACAGCACTAACTATGGCTACACCTTC.

The chain is built from TRBV27 and TRBJ1-1; the match to TRBD1 covers 10 bases. With V trimmed by 6 bases and J by 3 bases, 7 bases remained unmatched. Looked up from germline, CDR1 is MNHEY and CDR2 is SMNVEV (reference sequence). The CDR3 has 15 amino acids. The CDR3: CASSRTGGEDTEAFF. CDR3 nucleotide sequence: TGTGCCAGCAGCCGGACAGGGGGTGAGGACACTGAAGCTTTCTTT.

The rearrangement links TRBV14 to TRBJ2-7; 13 bases are a match to TRBD2. Germline CDR1 and CDR2: SGHDN and FVKESK. With V trimmed by 8 bases and J by 7 bases, 2 bases remained unmatched. CDR3 length: 12 residues. The CDR3 spells CASRLAGGEQYF. CDR3 nucleotide sequence: TGTGCCAGCCGACTAGCGGGGGGAGAGCAGTACTTC. Together with reference TRBV14 and TRBJ2-7, the CDR3 gives the full variable domain: EAGVTQFPSHSVIEKGQTVTLRCDPISGHDNLYWYRRVMGKEIKFLLHFVKESKQDESGMPNNRFLAERTGGTYSTLKVQPAELEDSGVYFCASRLAGGEQYFGPGTRLTVT.

J is TRBJ1-1 and V is TRBV6-5; tentative D call: TRBD1 (5 bases). Germline CDR1 is MNHEY and CDR2 is SVGAGI. The CDR3 covers 12 residues. Between the trimmed V and J ends, which lost 8 bases and 5 bases, there was a span of 12 bases. CDR3 coding DNA: TGTGCCAGCGGGCGGGGGTTGACTGAAGCTTTCTTT. Its translation: CASGRGLTEAFF.

For the CDR3, the DNA is TGTGCCAGCAGTGAAGGGGCCAGAACCTACGAGCAGTACTTC. Encoded protein: CASSEGARTYEQYF. V is TRBV2 and J is TRBJ2-7; D gene unclear. Trimming removed 1 base at V and 2 bases at J, with 9 bases between. Germline V lookup: CDR1 SNHLY, CDR2 FYNNEI. The CDR3 is made up of 14 amino acids.

This sequence joins TRBV12-3 or TRBV12-4 and TRBJ1-4, with D possibly matching TRBD1 (6 bases). V was shortened by 6 bases and J by 8 bases, with 10 bases between the two germline ends. The CDR3 spans 12 residues. The CDR3 protein is CASSWGGEKLFF. CDR3 DNA sequence: TGTGCCAGCAGCTGGGGGGGCGAAAAACTGTTTTTT.

The gene calls are TRBV5-6 and TRBJ1-2; tentatively, D is TRBD1 (5 bases). This CDR3 comprises 14 residues. Trimming cost V 4 bases and J 7 bases, with 17 bases left between them. The germline V gene has CDR1 SGHDT and CDR2 YYEEEE. The chain's CDR3 is CASSARTPRGGYTF. The CDR3, as DNA: TGTGCCAGCAGCGCCCGGACACCGAGAGGTGGCTACACCTTC.

A word on this clone: Other DNA sequences from this sample encode an identical CDR3 as well. The rearrangement links TRBV12-5 to TRBJ1-5; no firm D call. The CDR3 covers 12 residues. CDR1 LGHNT and CDR2 FRNRAP come from the germline V gene. The germline V and J ends were trimmed by 0 bases and 7 bases, with 4 bases remaining between them. The CDR3 region has the DNA TGTGCTAGTGGTTTGGTATCCCAGCCCCAGCATTTT. Its translation: CASGLVSQPQHF.

This sequence joins TRBV11-3 and TRBJ2-7; 7 positions agree with TRBD1. J gave up 3 bases and V 5 bases, and 4 bases lay outside the gene matches. The CDR3 is 13 residues long. Germline values: CDR1 SGHNT, CDR2 YENEEA. In DNA, the CDR3 is TGTGCCAGCAGCATAGGGACAGACTACGAGCAGTACTTC. Its protein product is CASSIGTDYEQYF. The full variable domain, in which reference TRBV11-3 and TRBJ2-7 provide the parts outside the CDR3, is EAGVVQSPRYKIIEKKQPVAFWCNPISGHNTLYWYLQNLGQGPELLIRYENEEAVDDSQLPKDRFSAERLKGVDSTLKIQPAELGDSAVYLCASSIGTDYEQYFGPGTRLTVT.

The J gene is TRBJ1-5, the V gene TRBV9, with TRBD1 matching 11 bases. The CDR3 spans 16 residues. J gave up 0 bases and V 2 bases, and 1 base lay outside the gene matches. Germline CDR1 and CDR2: SGDLS and YYNGEE. This chain's CDR3 is CASSVGTGGSNQPQHF. As DNA, the CDR3 is TGTGCCAGCAGCGTCGGGACAGGGGGTAGCAATCAGCCCCAGCATTTT.

This clone was seen once. The chain employs TRBV3-1 (or the pseudogene TRBV3-2) and TRBJ2-3; 9 bases map to TRBD2. The CDR3 covers 17 residues. The germline V gene has CDR1 LGHDT and CDR2 YNNKEL (reference sequence). V shed 0 bases, J shed 6 bases, and the junction held 10 bases outside the gene matches. The chain's CDR3 is CASSQDWGGGAFDTQYF. The DNA for the CDR3 is TGTGCCAGCAGCCAAGATTGGGGCGGGGGGGCCTTTGATACGCAGTATTTT.

The chain has TRBV24-1 and TRBJ1-2; 9 bases match TRBD1. Looked up from germline, CDR1 is KGHDR and CDR2 is SFDVKD. The CDR3 loop spans 13 amino acids. V shed 3 bases and J 8 bases; nucleotides not matched to a gene: 3. CDR3 sequence (DNA): TGTGCCACCAGTGATCGGACAGGGGAAGGCTACACCTTC. Translation gives CATSDRTGEGYTF.

J is TRBJ1-5 and V is TRBV2; 9 bases are shared with TRBD1. Germline V gene sequence: CDR1 SNHLY, CDR2 FYNNEI. This CDR3 contains 16 residues. V shed 6 bases, J shed 0 bases, and the junction held 6 bases outside the gene matches. Written as DNA, the CDR3 is TGTGCCAGCAGCCAGAGGACAGGGGTTAGCAATCAGCCCCAGCATTTT. It translates to CASSQRTGVSNQPQHF.

The gene calls are TRBV5-1 and TRBJ1-1, with D uncertain. CDR1 is SGHRS, CDR2 YFSETQ, per germline. This CDR3 is 13 amino acids long. Trimming removed 4 bases from V and 1 base from J, with 8 bases in between. The CDR3 spells CASSAGSNTEAFF. The CDR3 region has the DNA TGCGCCAGCAGCGCCGGGTCGAACACTGAAGCTTTCTTT. Full variable domain (missing parts from reference TRBV5-1 and TRBJ1-1): KAGVTQTPRYLIKTRGQQVTLSCSPISGHRSVSWYQQTPGQGLQFLFEYFSETQRNKGNFPGRFSGRQFSNSRSEMNVSTLELGDSALYLCASSAGSNTEAFFGQGTRLTVV.

This clone was observed a single time. Other DNA sequences in the sample encode the same CDR3. V gene TRBV18 combines with J gene TRBJ2-3, with 7 bases matching TRBD2. J lost 3 bases, V lost 3 bases, and 0 bases had no gene match. The CDR3 contains 13 residues. Germline values: CDR1 KGHSH, CDR2 LQKENI. The CDR3 DNA sequence: TGTGCCAGCTCACCGGGACTAACAGATACGCAGTATTTT. Translated: CASSPGLTDTQYF.

This chain connects TRBV4-1 to TRBJ1-5, with 7 bases identical to TRBD1. The CDR3 runs 15 residues. CDR1 is MGHRA, CDR2 YSYEKL, per germline. Trimming took 4 bases from V and 6 from J; bases not matched to a gene: 9. Here the CDR3 reads CASSPTTGLSQPQHF. As DNA, the CDR3 is TGCGCCAGCAGCCCAACGACAGGGTTATCTCAGCCCCAGCATTTT.

The chain carries TRBV5-4 and TRBJ1-1; no definite D call. This CDR3 spans 14 amino acids. Trimming shortened V by 3 bases and J by 1 base, and 10 bases separated the two germline ends. Looked up from germline, CDR1 is SGHNT and CDR2 is YYREEE (reference sequence). CDR3 sequence reads: CASSSKTANTEAFF. Here the CDR3 DNA reads TGTGCCAGCAGCTCGAAAACAGCGAACACTGAAGCTTTCTTT.

This clone appeared once. The chain combines TRBV4-1 with TRBJ1-2; possible D gene TRBD1, 5 bases. Germline assignment: CDR1 MGHRA and CDR2 YSYEKL. Trimming took 0 bases from V and 5 from J, leaving 13 bases between them. The length of the CDR3 is 15 residues. The CDR3 is CASSQDRTLGYGYTF. The CDR3 DNA sequence: TGCGCCAGCAGCCAAGATAGGACATTAGGATATGGCTACACCTTC.

The rearrangement joins TRBV7-2 to TRBJ2-1, with D possibly being TRBD2 (6 bases). Per germline, CDR1 SGHTA and CDR2 FQGNSA. Trimming took off 1 base at V and 2 bases at J, with 12 bases between the two ends. The CDR3 is 16 amino acids. The CDR3 bases are TGTGCCAGCAGCTTAGTTGCCGGGGGTACCTACAATGAGCAGTTCTTC. Protein sequence: CASSLVAGGTYNEQFF.

This chain connects TRBV23-1 to TRBJ2-1; 9 nucleotides align to TRBD1. TRBV23-1 is an ORF, with its function uncertain. This CDR3 region has 16 residues. J lost 8 bases, V lost 7 bases, and 15 bases had no gene match. CDR3 DNA sequence: TGCGCCAGCAACTCAACCTCGGGACAGGGTTGTGATGAGCAGTTCTTC. Its translation: CASNSTSGQGCDEQFF.

CDR3 sequence reads: CASSYLGANSPLHF. The CDR3 DNA is TGTGCCAGCAGTTACTTGGGGGCCAATTCACCCCTCCACTTT. The J gene is TRBJ1-6, the V gene TRBV6-5; perhaps TRBD1 as D (6 bases). This CDR3 has 14 residues. The germline gives CDR1 MNHEY, CDR2 SVGAGI. V gave up 1 base and J gave up 7 bases, with 8 bases separating them.

This clone appeared once. The chain recombines TRBV5-1 with TRBJ1-1; D gene ambiguous. The CDR3 spans 14 residues. The germline V gene encodes CDR1 SGHRS and CDR2 YFSETQ. The ends were cut back, 0 bases at V and 5 bases at J, with 11 bases in the middle. CDR3 in amino acids: CASSLGAPRTEAFF. For the CDR3, the DNA is TGCGCCAGCAGCTTGGGGGCGCCGCGGACTGAAGCTTTCTTT.

V usage is TRBV5-1 and J usage is TRBJ1-4, with D unclear. There are 13 residues in the CDR3. Between the trimmed V and J ends, which lost 1 base and 6 bases, there was a span of 7 bases. Germline V gene data show CDR1 as SGHRS and CDR2 as YFSETQ. CDR3 DNA sequence: TGCGCCAGCAGCTTGACCTACGATGAAAAACTGTTTTTT. Translated, it gives CASSLTYDEKLFF.

The chain uses TRBV4-1 and TRBJ1-5, with D possibly TRBD1 on 5 matching bases. Germline V CDR1 and CDR2: MGHRA, YSYEKL. The CDR3 sequence is 14 residues long. V was cut by 4 bases and J by 5 bases, with 12 bases left in between. Here the CDR3 reads CASSPGDSHQPQHF. The DNA for the CDR3 is TGCGCCAGCAGCCCTGGGGACTCCCATCAGCCCCAGCATTTT.

The chain links TRBV5-1 to TRBJ2-5; TRBD1 might be the D (7 bases). The CDR3 is 11 amino acids. The germline CDR1 and CDR2 sequences are SGHRS and YFSETQ. V was trimmed by 10 bases and J by 3 bases, leaving 10 bases between them. The DNA of the CDR3 is TGCGCCTCCAGGGGGGAAGAGACCCAGTACTTC. As protein: CASRGEETQYF.

V and J are TRBV3-1 (or the pseudogene TRBV3-2) and TRBJ1-1, with 9 bases identical to TRBD1. The junction had 3 bases not matched to a gene; V was cut back by 2 bases and J by 8 bases. This CDR3 spans 13 amino acids. Germline assignment: CDR1 LGHDT and CDR2 YNNKEL (reference sequence). CDR3 nucleotides: TGTGCCAGCAGCCAATTGACAGGGGGGGAAGCTTTCTTT. It specifies CASSQLTGGEAFF.

The chain links TRBV11-2 to TRBJ1-4; 7 nucleotides align to TRBD1. CDR3 length: 15 residues. The junction had 6 bases not matched to a gene; V was cut back by 5 bases and J by 3 bases. In germline, CDR1 is SGHAT, CDR2 FQNNGV. The CDR3 protein is CASSPHTGANEKLFF. The CDR3 bases are TGTGCCAGCAGCCCCCATACAGGGGCTAATGAAAAACTGTTTTTT.